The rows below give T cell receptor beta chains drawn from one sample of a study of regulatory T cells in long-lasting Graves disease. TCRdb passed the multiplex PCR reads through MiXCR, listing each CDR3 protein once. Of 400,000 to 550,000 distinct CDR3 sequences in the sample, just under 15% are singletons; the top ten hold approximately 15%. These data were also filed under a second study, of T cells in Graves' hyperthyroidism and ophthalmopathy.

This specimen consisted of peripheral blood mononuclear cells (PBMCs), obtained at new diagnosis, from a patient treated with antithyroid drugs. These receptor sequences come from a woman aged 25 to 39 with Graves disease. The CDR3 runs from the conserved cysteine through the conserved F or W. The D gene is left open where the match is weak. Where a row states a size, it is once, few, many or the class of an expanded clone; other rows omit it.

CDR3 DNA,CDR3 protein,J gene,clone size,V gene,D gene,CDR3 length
TGTGCCAGCTCACCCAAGCGGAACAATGAGCAGTTCTTC,CASSPKRNNEQFF,TRBJ2-1,few,TRBV18,.,13
TGTGCCAGCAGAACCGGGACACACACAAACACCGGGGAGCTGTTTTTT,CASRTGTHTNTGELFF,TRBJ2-2,few,TRBV6-2/TRBV6-3,.,16
TGTGCCACCAGCAGAGGGACGTTGAACACTGAAGCTTTCTTT,CATSRGTLNTEAFF,TRBJ1-1,many,TRBV15,.,14
TGTGCCAGCAGCCTATTCGGGGGCGGGAACTCCTACGAGCAGTACTTC,CASSLFGGGNSYEQYF,TRBJ2-7,.,TRBV5-5,.,16
TGTGCCAGCAGTACCATCTTTGAGCGATTTAACATTCAGTACTTC,CASSTIFERFNIQYF,TRBJ2-4,.,TRBV27,.,15
TGTGCCAGCAGCCTCTCTCCCCTAGCGGAGGTATACGAGCAGTACTTC,CASSLSPLAEVYEQYF,TRBJ2-7,few,TRBV16,TRBD2,16
TGTGCCAGCAGTGCCTCGACTAGCGGTAGGGAGACCCAGTACTTC,CASSASTSGRETQYF,TRBJ2-5,many,TRBV27,TRBD2,15
TGTGCCAGCAGTGGATTCGACGAGCAGTACTTC,CASSGFDEQYF,TRBJ2-7,many,TRBV6-2/TRBV6-3,.,11
TGTGCCACCAGCAAAAAGACCGGGGAGCTGTTTTTT,CATSKKTGELFF,TRBJ2-2,many,TRBV15,.,12
TGTGCCAGCAGCCAACGAGGGCGGCCCCAAGAGACCCAGTACTTC,CASSQRGRPQETQYF,TRBJ2-5,few,TRBV9,.,15
TGTGCCAGCAGGAGGACGGGAAATTTACGGGGTGAGCAGTACTTC,CASRRTGNLRGEQYF,TRBJ2-7,many,TRBV6-1,.,15
TGTGCCAGCACCCGTCGAGGGACAGGGCCGAATCAGCCCCAGCATTTT,CASTRRGTGPNQPQHF,TRBJ1-5,many,TRBV12-3/TRBV12-4,TRBD1,16
TGCGCCAGCAGCCGCGGACTAGCGGGACGCCAAGAGACCCAGTACTTC,CASSRGLAGRQETQYF,TRBJ2-5,few,TRBV5-1,TRBD2,16
TGTGCCAGCAGCTTAGGCCCCCCGGCTAGCGGGAGTTTCTACAATGAGCAGTTCTTC,CASSLGPPASGSFYNEQFF,TRBJ2-1,.,TRBV7-6,TRBD2,19
TGTGCCAGCAGCCAAGATAGGAGGGAGGTCGGATTGGCGAACACCGGGGAGCTGTTTTTT,CASSQDRREVGLANTGELFF,TRBJ2-2,few,TRBV3-1,.,20
TGTGCCAGCAGCCAAAGGGCTCTTTCAACAGGGAGAGATACGCAGTATTTT,CASSQRALSTGRDTQYF,TRBJ2-3,many,TRBV3-1,.,17
TGTGCCAGCAGCCCGGGACAGCCTATCATGAACACTGAAGCTTTCTTT,CASSPGQPIMNTEAFF,TRBJ1-1,many,TRBV5-1,TRBD1,16
TGCAGTGCTAGACGGCGACGGGAGTACTACGAGCAGTACTTC,CSARRRREYYEQYF,TRBJ2-7,many,TRBV20-1,.,14
TGCGCCAGCAGCCAAGCTCGACATGATGAGCAGTTCTTC,CASSQARHDEQFF,TRBJ2-1,.,TRBV5-5,.,13
TGTGCCAGCAGCTTCGGGACAGGGAAAGGAGAGACCCAGTACTTC,CASSFGTGKGETQYF,TRBJ2-5,.,TRBV11-3,TRBD1,15